The T cell receptor beta chain under discussion was sequenced for a study of blood T cell repertoires in COVID-19. The assay was immunoSEQ multiplex PCR, and TCRdb's table has in-frame clones only and misses some. The repertoire consists of 330,000 or so clones, with roughly 87% occurring once and the leading ten covering just under 4%. This CDR3 comprises 15 residues. V dropped 4 bases and J dropped 5; count of bases not matched to a gene: 8. The germline gives CDR1 SGHNT, CDR2 YYREEE (reference sequence). This chain connects TRBV5-4 to TRBJ2-1, with 8 bases that match TRBD2. Sequencing was done on a sample of peripheral blood. This clonotype originated in a woman in her fifties or sixties with COVID-19, enrolled during active disease. CDR3 bases: TGTGCCAGCAGCCGGCCGGGGGGGATGGACAATGAGCAGTTCTTC. It codes for CASSRPGGMDNEQFF.